This TCR beta chain was obtained from a study of neoadjuvant nivolumab and ipilimumab in lung cancer. Across the whole study: The combination arm added day-1 ipilimumab 1 mg/kg to nivolumab 3 mg/kg on days 1, 15, 29.

The V end lost 4 bases, the J end lost 6 bases, and 14 bases lay between the germline ends. The CDR3 consists of 13 residues. CDR1 is SGHNT, CDR2 YYREEE, per germline (reference sequence). Broader study findings: Pretherapy blood TCR richness correlated positively with resected tumor richness. Resected tumors had greater TCR richness and clonality than uninvolved lung. TCR clonality did not significantly correlate with pathologic tumor regression.

To note about this clone: The target antigen is unknown.

Sequencing was performed with immunoSEQ multiplex PCR; in TCRdb, only in-frame clones are kept and a portion is missing. This table has roughly 30,000 clones, around 80% appearing once. This chain links TRBV5-4 with TRBJ2-7, with D maybe TRBD2 (6 bases). Sample: peripheral blood, taken before neoadjuvant nivolumab, alone or with ipilimumab. The TCR comes from an adult with non-small cell lung cancer. CDR3 protein: CASSPQAGAEQYF. CDR3 coding DNA: TGTGCCAGCAGCCCCCAAGCGGGCGCCGAGCAGTACTTC.